Included here is one TCR beta chain sequence, with context. The antigen is not known. V was clipped by 4 bases and J by 2 bases, with 12 bases between them. Germline values: CDR1 KGHSH, CDR2 LQKENI. The CDR3 covers 14 residues. The data stem from a study of cytomegalovirus exposure and HLA in healthy donors. Study findings and constraints: As was reported, the classifier diagnosed cytomegalovirus status with high specificity and sensitivity. The authors later linked a missense DCLRE1C variant to TCR beta V- and J-gene trimming.

PCR was performed using 60 Vbeta and 13 Jbeta primers. Profiled with immunoSEQ multiplex PCR; TCRdb holds only in-frame clones, not every one. The top ten hold roughly 4% of the sample, which has about 270,000 clones, 75% to 90% seen once. The sequenced sample consisted of PBMCs. The source is a man in his forties or fifties in good health and CMV-seropositive. The rearrangement joins TRBV18 to TRBJ2-7; perhaps TRBD2 as D (5 bases). The CDR3 nucleotides are TGTGCCAGCTCACTAGAGGTCGGGGCCTACGAGCAGTACTTC. Translating it yields CASSLEVGAYEQYF. Combining the CDR3 with reference TRBV18 and TRBJ2-7 gives the whole variable domain NAGVMQNPRHLVRRRGQEARLRCSPMKGHSHVYWYRQLPEEGLKFMVYLQKENIIDESGMPKERFSAEFPKEGPSILRIQQVVRGDSAAYFCASSLEVGAYEQYFGPGTRLTVT.